This T cell receptor beta chain was sequenced for a study of neurological immune-mediated disorders. Study-wide points: In HTLV-1-associated myelopathy, TCR clonal expansion was greatest, and in multiple sclerosis it was least, below healthy controls.

There are many counts of this clonotype. What it binds is unknown. Where libraries were unsorted, they were derived from 2 million PBMCs stored at -80 degrees C. V dropped 4 bases and J dropped 6; count of bases not matched to a gene: 6. The CDR3 runs 15 residues. The germline gives CDR1 SGDLS, CDR2 YYNGEE. TCRdb ran MiXCR on the 5' RACE reads and lists one entry per CDR3 protein. The sample records 55,000 to 85,000 distinct CDR3 sequences, approximately 3.3% being singletons. The chain combines TRBV9 with TRBJ2-1; TRBD2 matches at 11 bases. Input material: PBMCs. This clonotype originated in a woman aged 45-60 years with multiple sclerosis. The CDR3 DNA reads TGTGCCAGCAGCCTCCTAGCGGGAGGTGGCAATGAGCAGTTCTTC. This translates into CASSLLAGGGNEQFF.